The 25 T cell receptor beta chains in this list originate from one sample, sequenced in a study of identical twins. MiXCR, run by TCRdb on the 5' RACE reads, gives a single entry per CDR3 protein. The table has more than 650,000 distinct CDR3 sequences, less than 7% seen once. The sample taken for sequencing was naive T cells sorted from blood. These receptors were obtained from a man aged 18 to 29 in good health.

This clonotype was seen repeatedly, ten times or more. The chain couples TRBV5-5 to TRBJ2-7; 9 nucleotides agree with TRBD2. The CDR3 consists of 14 residues. Trimming cost V 4 bases and J 3 bases; bases outside gene matches: 5. CDR1 SGHKS and CDR2 YYEKEE come from the germline V gene (reference sequence). CDR3 in amino acids: CASSHATSGYEQYV. The CDR3 DNA reads TGTGCCAGCAGCCACGCGACTAGCGGCTACGAGCAGTACGTC.

In this sample, this clonotype turned up a few times. The chain joins TRBV15 to TRBJ2-2, with D perhaps being TRBD1 or TRBD2 (6 bases each). The germline V and J ends were trimmed by 3 bases and 6 bases, with 14 bases remaining between them. There are 15 residues in the CDR3. The germline CDR1 and CDR2 sequences are LNHNV and YYDKDF (reference sequence). The CDR3 protein is CATSSPGAFPGELFF. The CDR3 nucleotides read TGTGCCACCAGCAGTCCGGGGGCGTTTCCCGGGGAGCTGTTTTTT. Complete variable domain (other parts from reference TRBV15 and TRBJ2-2): DAMVIQNPRYQVTQFGKPVTLSCSQTLNHNVMYWYQQKSSQAPKLLFHYYDKDFNNEADTPDNFQSRRPNTSFCFLDIRSPGLGDTAMYLCATSSPGAFPGELFFGEGSRLTVL.

At least ten counts were recorded for this clonotype. This chain connects TRBV12-3 or TRBV12-4 to TRBJ2-2; D not certain. The V end was cut by 6 bases, the J end by 3 bases, with 11 bases between. This CDR3 has 14 residues. CDR3 protein: CASSWLGYTGELFF. The CDR3 bases are TGTGCCAGCAGCTGGCTCGGCTACACCGGGGAGCTGTTTTTT.

This rearrangement joins TRBV6-5 to TRBJ2-3; 9 nucleotides align to TRBD2. Germline CDR1 reads MNHEY; CDR2 reads SVGAGI. There are 15 residues in the CDR3. The V and J ends lost 2 bases and 6 bases, in that order; junction bases with no gene match: 6. CDR3 sequence (DNA): TGTGCCAGCAGTTACGGCCTAGCGGGATTTGATACGCAGTATTTT. It yields the protein CASSYGLAGFDTQYF.

This sequence joins TRBV7-9 and TRBJ2-7; D not resolved. Germline V gene data show CDR1 as SEHNR and CDR2 as FQNEAQ (reference sequence). Trimming cost V 3 bases and J 6 bases, with 12 bases left between them. The CDR3 consists of 13 residues. CDR3 in DNA: TGTGCCAGCAGCTTGGTAGAATTGAGCGAGCAGTACTTC. It translates to CASSLVELSEQYF.

The chain couples TRBV2 to TRBJ2-1; the D gene could be TRBD1 or TRBD2 (6 bases each). V was trimmed by 3 bases and J by 7 bases, leaving 13 bases between them. Germline loops: CDR1 SNHLY, CDR2 FYNNEI. CDR3 length: 14 amino acids. CDR3 in DNA: TGTGCCAGCAGTGACTCACGGGGGCAGAATGAGCAGTTCTTC. Protein sequence: CASSDSRGQNEQFF.

This clonotype was seen at least ten times. The chain carries TRBV12-3 or TRBV12-4 and TRBJ1-2, with a possible D match to TRBD1 (6 bases). CDR3 length equals 14 residues. V lost 7 bases, J lost 8 bases, and 20 bases lay in between. The CDR3 region is CASTLNRDGGGYTF. The CDR3 coding sequence is TGTGCCAGCACCTTAAACAGGGACGGGGGGGGCTACACCTTC.

V usage is TRBV11-2 and J usage is TRBJ2-1, with 13 bases identical to TRBD2. This CDR3 spans 15 amino acids. The germline V gene encodes CDR1 SGHAT and CDR2 FQNNGV. Trimming took 4 bases from V and 7 from J; bases not matched to a gene: 4. The CDR3 loop is CASSWTSGRMNEQFF. CDR3 bases: TGTGCCAGCAGCTGGACTAGCGGGAGAATGAATGAGCAGTTCTTC.

This clonotype was counted ten times or more. The chain couples TRBV29-1 to TRBJ2-7; the match to TRBD2 covers 9 bases. V lost 5 bases to trimming and J lost 4 bases; unmatched junction nucleotides: 6. Germline V gives CDR1 SQVTM, CDR2 ANQGSEA. This CDR3 is 13 amino acids long. CDR3 nucleotides: TGCAGCGTTCGGCTAGCGGGAATGTACGAGCAGTACGTC. It is translated as CSVRLAGMYEQYV.

This clonotype was seen more than once but under ten times. J is TRBJ1-1 and V is TRBV6-2 or TRBV6-3; D gene unclear. Deletions cut 1 base from V and 0 bases from J, with 6 bases between. Germline V lookup: CDR1 MNHEY, CDR2 SVGEGT. CDR3 length: 14 amino acids. DNA for the CDR3: TGTGCCAGCAGTTACTTCTCAATGAACACTGAAGCTTTCTTT. Encoded protein: CASSYFSMNTEAFF.

V gene TRBV20-1 combines with J gene TRBJ2-7, with 7 positions matching TRBD1. Germline V lookup: CDR1 DFQATT, CDR2 SNEGSKA (reference sequence). The ends lost 6 bases at V and 5 bases at J; junction bases unmatched: 10. This CDR3 comprises 13 residues. Here the CDR3 reads CSARRGGVDEQYV. CDR3 DNA sequence: TGCAGTGCAAGACGAGGGGGCGTCGACGAGCAGTACGTC.

This clonotype was counted many times. The genes are TRBV18 and TRBJ2-1, with D unresolved. The CDR3 extends over 16 amino acids. V was cut by 2 bases and J by 0 bases, with 11 bases left in between. Germline lookup yields CDR1 KGHSH and CDR2 LQKENI. The CDR3 here is CASSPSAMSSYNEQFF. The CDR3, as DNA: TGTGCCAGCTCACCAAGCGCTATGAGCTCCTACAATGAGCAGTTCTTC.

This sequence joins TRBV10-3 and TRBJ1-5; a possible D gene is TRBD1 (5 bases). This CDR3 contains 19 residues. The germline V and J ends were trimmed by 1 base and 5 bases, with 24 bases remaining between them. Germline-derived CDR1 and CDR2 are ENHRY and SYGVKD. CDR3 nucleotides: TGTGCCATCAGTGAGTTCTCCTCCAGGGATTTATCCACTGATCAGCCCCAGCATTTT. Protein: CAISEFSSRDLSTDQPQHF.

This clonotype was seen a handful of times. The chain joins TRBV19 to TRBJ2-2, with 9 bases fitting TRBD2. Trimming removed 5 bases from V and 4 bases from J; junction bases left unmatched: 5. The CDR3 length is 15 residues. In germline, CDR1 is LNHDA, CDR2 SQIVND (reference sequence). The DNA of the CDR3 is TGTGCCAGTAGTCCGGGGACTAGCAGCACCGGGGAGCTGTTTTTT. Protein: CASSPGTSSTGELFF.

This clonotype was counted only a few times. The rearrangement uses TRBV12-3 or TRBV12-4 and TRBJ2-1; 13 bases are shared with TRBD2. The CDR3 has 16 amino acids. Losses at the gene ends were 5 bases for V and 8 bases for J; bases not matched to a gene: 9. This CDR3 reads CASSILLAGGPDEQFF. The CDR3 DNA reads as TGTGCCAGCAGTATCCTACTAGCGGGAGGGCCGGATGAGCAGTTCTTC.

V and J are TRBV7-8 and TRBJ2-2; 8 bases match TRBD2. CDR1 and CDR2 from the germline V gene are SGHVS and FQNEAQ. This CDR3 region has 15 residues. V lost 5 bases, J lost 1 base, and 3 bases stayed unmatched. CDR3 in amino acids: CASSMGLGNTGELFF. For the CDR3, the DNA is TGTGCCAGCAGCATGGGACTAGGGAACACCGGGGAGCTGTTTTTT. The variable domain in full, with the rest retrieved from reference TRBV7-8 and TRBJ2-2, is GAGVSQSPRYKVAKRGQDVALRCDPISGHVSLFWYQQALGQGPEFLTYFQNEAQLDKSGLPSDRFFAERPEGSVSTLKIQRTQQEDSAVYLCASSMGLGNTGELFFGEGSRLTVL.

The rearrangement joins TRBV7-2 to TRBJ2-7, with 9 bases matching TRBD2. Unmatched junction bases numbered 14, after V lost 5 bases and J lost 6 bases. CDR1 is SGHTA, CDR2 FQGNSA, per germline. This CDR3 has 16 amino acids. In nucleotides, the CDR3 is TGTGCCAGCAGCCCACCCCCTCTAGCGGGAAGCGCCGAGCAGTACTTC. Protein product: CASSPPPLAGSAEQYF. Drawing the rest from reference TRBV7-2 and TRBJ2-7, the complete variable domain is GAGVSQSPSNKVTEKGKDVELRCDPISGHTALYWYRQSLGQGLEFLIYFQGNSAPDKSGLPSDRFSAERTGGSVSTLTIQRTQQEDSAVYLCASSPPPLAGSAEQYFGPGTRLTVT.

In this sample, this clonotype turned up many times. The chain has TRBV25-1 and TRBJ2-1; 8 bases line up with TRBD2. The V segment lost 3 bases and the J segment 2 bases; nucleotides outside the gene matches: 0. The CDR3 is 14 amino acids. Germline V lookup: CDR1 MGHDK, CDR2 SYGVNS. The CDR3 is CASSDSGTYNEQFF. As DNA, the CDR3 is TGTGCCAGCAGTGATAGCGGGACCTACAATGAGCAGTTCTTC.

This clonotype was seen ten or more times. The gene calls are TRBV9 and TRBJ2-7, with D perhaps TRBD1 (6 bases). In germline, CDR1 is SGDLS, CDR2 YYNGEE. The V gene lost 0 bases and the J gene lost 0 bases, with 10 bases spanning the gap. The CDR3 length is 15 residues. CDR3 region: CASSVGPGDSYEQYF. The CDR3 DNA reads as TGTGCCAGCAGCGTAGGGCCAGGGGACTCCTACGAGCAGTACTTC.

As regards this clonotype: A much larger clone lies a single base off, so this may be a read error. The J gene is TRBJ2-1, the V gene TRBV29-1, with 7 bases that match TRBD2. The CDR3 loop spans 12 amino acids. V lost 5 bases to trimming and J lost 8 bases; unmatched junction nucleotides: 6. Germline V gene data show CDR1 as SQVTM and CDR2 as ANQGSEA. The DNA for the CDR3 is TGCAGCGTTAGTGAGGGGAGGGATGAGCAGTTCTTC. Protein product: CSVSEGRDEQFF.

Only a few counts were recorded for this clonotype. This chain uses TRBV29-1 with TRBJ2-1, with 10 positions matching TRBD2. Germline V gives CDR1 SQVTM, CDR2 ANQGSEA. The ends lost 5 bases at V and 6 bases at J; junction bases unmatched: 7. The CDR3 has 14 amino acids. The CDR3 region has the DNA TGCAGCGTTTTGGAGGCTAGCGGGGGCAATGAGCAGTTCTTC. Translating gives CSVLEASGGNEQFF.

This clonotype was detected only a few times. The rearrangement uses TRBV24-1 and TRBJ1-5, with D perhaps matching TRBD1 (5 bases). This CDR3 comprises 15 residues. Germline CDR1 reads KGHDR; CDR2 reads SFDVKD. Deletions cut 3 bases from V and 6 bases from J, with 14 bases between. CDR3 nucleotides: TGTGCCACCAGTGATGACAGAGGCTCCGGTCAGCCCCAGCATTTT. Its translation is CATSDDRGSGQPQHF.

The sample holds a few counts of this clonotype. The rearrangement uses TRBV7-9 and TRBJ1-1; D gene ambiguous. V shed 2 bases and J shed 1 base, with 8 bases lying between them. The germline CDR1 and CDR2 sequences are SEHNR and FQNEAQ (reference sequence). This CDR3 has 14 residues. The CDR3 loop is CASSLIGRNTEAFF. CDR3 bases: TGTGCCAGCAGCTTAATCGGAAGGAACACTGAAGCTTTCTTT.

This clonotype was recorded many times. CDR3: CASSLVDNSYEQYF. The CDR3, as DNA: TGTGCCAGCAGCTTAGTGGACAACTCCTACGAGCAGTACTTC. The chain uses TRBV11-2 and TRBJ2-7, with a weak D call TRBD1 (5 bases). Germline V CDR1 and CDR2: SGHAT, FQNNGV. Trimming removed 1 base at V and 0 bases at J, with 7 bases between. The CDR3 loop spans 14 amino acids.

The chain couples TRBV9 to TRBJ2-7; 9 bases map to TRBD1. The junction had 13 bases not matched to a gene; V was cut back by 1 base and J by 2 bases. CDR1 and CDR2 from the germline V gene are SGDLS and YYNGEE. This CDR3 has 18 amino acids. CDR3 DNA: TGTGCCAGCAGCGTAACAGGGGGCGCAGTTAGGGGGGCCTACGAGCAGTACTTC. Translating gives CASSVTGGAVRGAYEQYF.